This T cell receptor (beta chain) stems from a study of tumor-infiltrating lymphocytes in primary liver carcinoma. Study details: Maximum tumor diameters ranged from roughly 4.2 to 10 cm, stage T1-T3 N0M0. Study-wide results and limits: Because the samples were bulk unsorted, the study did not compare CD4+ and CD8+ repertoires.

The germline CDR1 and CDR2 sequences are MDHEN and SYDVKM. CDR3 length: 15 residues. The V and J ends lost 8 bases and 0 bases, in that order; junction bases with no gene match: 8. Turning to this clonotype: The antigen remains unidentified.

TCR beta cDNA was prepared out of approximately 500 ng total RNA by means of a constant-region primer. Researchers made the TCR beta libraries by running three nested multiplex PCR rounds with slightly modified ARM-PCR. Each of the first two PCR rounds ran approximately 11 cycles with TRBV1-TRBV30 forward and C-beta reverse primers. TCRdb called the multiplex PCR reads again in MiXCR, with one record for every CDR3 protein. The sample comprises 330,000 or so distinct CDR3 sequences, 65% of which are singletons, and roughly 6% rests with the top ten. Unsorted whole blood yielded blood RNA, and germline DNA was extracted as well. There were only treatment-naive patients, all with chronic HBV infection.

The chain combines TRBV28 with TRBJ2-3, with 7 bases aligning to TRBD2. Specimen: peripheral blood. The sequence was obtained from a man in his forties or fifties with primary liver carcinoma and hepatitis B virus infection. The CDR3 coding sequence is TGTGCCAGCTTCTCTAGCGGAACTAGCACAGATACGCAGTATTTT. It specifies CASFSSGTSTDTQYF.